These 21 T cell receptor beta chains were all obtained from the same sample, sequenced in a study of follicular helper T cells after annual influenza vaccination. TCRdb keeps only in-frame clones here, not all; method: immunoSEQ multiplex PCR. Of about 10,000 clones listed, about 80% are singletons. Time point in this sample: 2014-2015 season, 7 days after vaccination. Sample: CXCR5- memory CD4+ T cells sorted from blood, taken 7 days after influenza vaccination. The source of these receptors is an adult who received the influenza vaccine.

J is TRBJ2-5 and V is TRBV7-2, with D perhaps TRBD2 (6 bases). Per the germline V gene, CDR1 is SGHTA and CDR2 is FQGNSA. The CDR3 consists of 15 residues. The germline V and J ends were trimmed by 5 bases and 7 bases, with 20 bases remaining between them. CDR3 protein: CASSPPAGLPRTQYF. In DNA, the CDR3 is TGTGCCAGCAGCCCTCCCGCGGGGCTTCCCCGGACCCAGTACTTC.

The V gene is TRBV5-4, the J gene TRBJ2-2; weak D call: TRBD2 (5 bases). The germline V gene has CDR1 SGHNT and CDR2 YYREEE (reference sequence). The CDR3 has 14 residues. V lost 0 bases and J lost 5, with 8 bases in between. The CDR3 bases are TGTGCCAGCAGCTTGGGCCGGGGAACCGGGGAGCTGTTTTTT. Translated, it gives CASSLGRGTGELFF.

The chain couples TRBV4-1 to TRBJ2-2; 13 positions agree with TRBD2. Germline CDR1 MGHRA, CDR2 YSYEKL. The CDR3 loop spans 19 amino acids. The ends lost 4 bases at V and 7 bases at J; junction bases unmatched: 15. The CDR3 DNA reads TGCGCCAGCAGCCCTACCTCAAAAGGACTAGCGGGGGCGCGCGGGGAGCTGTTTTTT. This gives the protein CASSPTSKGLAGARGELFF.

The CDR3 DNA is TGCGCCAGCAGCCCGGAGGTAGGGAGGTCTGGAAACACCATATATTTT. It is translated as CASSPEVGRSGNTIYF. The chain has TRBV5-1 and TRBJ1-3; D is uncertain. The CDR3 is 16 amino acids. Between the trimmed V and J ends, which lost 4 bases and 1 base, there was a span of 15 bases. In germline, CDR1 is SGHRS, CDR2 YFSETQ.

CDR3 nucleotides: TGCGCCAGCAGCGGCGGACAGGGATACAATGAGCAGTTCTTC. Its translation: CASSGGQGYNEQFF. V is TRBV5-1 and J is TRBJ2-1; TRBD1 agrees at 8 bases. The V and J ends lost 4 bases and 4 bases, in that order; junction bases with no gene match: 4. The CDR3 is 14 residues long. Germline CDR1 and CDR2: SGHRS and YFSETQ.

This sequence joins TRBV4-3 and TRBJ1-2; no reliable D call. Trimming removed 1 base at V and 7 bases at J, with 10 bases between. The germline gives CDR1 LGHNA, CDR2 YSLEER. The CDR3 has 13 residues. CDR3 loop: CASSQVLQGGYTF. The CDR3 DNA sequence: TGCGCCAGCAGCCAAGTTCTTCAAGGTGGCTACACCTTC.

The genes are TRBV2 and TRBJ1-2, with D perhaps matching TRBD1 (5 bases). Germline CDR1 SNHLY, CDR2 FYNNEI. The CDR3 spans 13 residues. V lost 1 base and J lost 3, with 6 bases in between. Here the CDR3 reads CASSEGRDYGYTF. Here the CDR3 DNA reads TGTGCCAGCAGTGAAGGCAGGGACTATGGCTACACCTTC.

This chain links TRBV5-8 with TRBJ2-3, with 7 bases matching TRBD2. Germline V CDR1 and CDR2: SGHTS, YDEGEE. V dropped 1 base and J dropped 2; count of bases not matched to a gene: 4. The CDR3 is 15 residues long. The CDR3 nucleotides read TGTGCCAGCAGCTTGCTGGGAGGGTTCACAGATACGCAGTATTTT. Translated: CASSLLGGFTDTQYF.

This chain joins TRBV9 and TRBJ2-7; perhaps TRBD1 as D (6 bases). The CDR3 extends over 15 amino acids. From germline, CDR1 is SGDLS and CDR2 YYNGEE. Trimming shortened V by 2 bases and J by 3 bases, and 15 bases separated the two germline ends. As DNA, the CDR3 is TGTGCCAGCAGCGTCGGGACAACTTCGGTCTACGAGCAGTACTTC. It codes for CASSVGTTSVYEQYF.

The chain carries TRBV29-1 and TRBJ1-2, with 7 bases fitting TRBD1. CDR1 is SQVTM and CDR2 is ANQGSEA in the germline V gene. CDR3 length equals 14 residues. V lost 4 bases, J lost 4 bases, and 9 bases stayed unmatched. The CDR3 DNA reads TGCAGCGTTGGGTCAAGGGGGCAGGGCTATGGCTACACCTTC. As protein: CSVGSRGQGYGYTF.

This chain uses TRBV2 with TRBJ1-6, with D possibly matching TRBD1 (5 bases). The V and J ends lost 4 bases and 5 bases respectively, with 6 bases between them. The length of the CDR3 is 13 residues. The germline V gene encodes CDR1 SNHLY and CDR2 FYNNEI. The CDR3 DNA reads as TGTGCCAGCAGTGGACAGAATAATTCACCCCTCCACTTT. This gives the protein CASSGQNNSPLHF.

The V call is TRBV5-1, the J call TRBJ1-4, with 8 positions matching TRBD1. V was pared by 0 bases and J by 8 bases, with 3 bases of the junction left unmatched. Per the germline V gene, CDR1 is SGHRS and CDR2 is YFSETQ. The CDR3 is made up of 14 amino acids. The CDR3 reads CASSLGTGLEKLFF. The CDR3 bases are TGCGCCAGCAGCTTGGGGACAGGGTTGGAAAAACTGTTTTTT.

This clone was observed a handful of times. CDR3 nucleotides: TGTGCCAGTAACTCAGGGGGGCCGAATCAGCCCCAGCATTTT. It yields the protein CASNSGGPNQPQHF. The chain links TRBV19 to TRBJ1-5, with TRBD1 matching 7 bases. V lost 7 bases, J lost 4 bases, and 7 bases stayed unmatched. CDR3 length: 14 residues. Germline V gene lookup returns CDR1 LNHDA and CDR2 SQIVND (reference sequence). Combining the CDR3 with reference TRBV19 and TRBJ1-5 gives the whole variable domain DGGITQSPKYLFRKEGQNVTLSCEQNLNHDAMYWYRQDPGQGLRLIYYSQIVNDFQKGDIAEGYSVSREKKESFPLTVTSAQKNPTAFYLCASNSGGPNQPQHFGDGTRLSIL.

This chain links TRBV7-3 with TRBJ1-1; D unclear. Trimming cost V 0 bases and J 2 bases, with 4 bases left between them. Germline CDR1 SGHTA, CDR2 FQGTGA. CDR3 length equals 13 residues. CDR3 loop: CASSLTDNTEAFF. For the CDR3, the DNA is TGTGCCAGCAGCTTAACCGACAACACTGAAGCTTTCTTT.

The chain joins TRBV2 to TRBJ2-7; no definite D call. In germline, CDR1 is SNHLY, CDR2 FYNNEI. The CDR3 is 14 amino acids. Deletions cut 4 bases from V and 0 bases from J, with 10 bases between. CDR3 sequence: CASSARRSSYEQYF. CDR3 coding DNA: TGTGCCAGCAGTGCCCGTAGGAGCTCCTACGAGCAGTACTTC.

This clone turned up a few times. This sequence joins TRBV6-1 and TRBJ1-5; D might be TRBD1 (6 bases). Germline loops: CDR1 MNHNS, CDR2 SASEGT. V was clipped by 8 bases and J by 5 bases, with 10 bases between them. This CDR3 has 12 residues. The CDR3 protein is CASRQVDQPQHF. The CDR3 coding sequence is TGTGCCAGCCGACAGGTGGATCAGCCCCAGCATTTT.

A note on this clone: The junction departs from the called germline gene at one end, perhaps through a read error. The CDR3 reads CASSSGGADTQYF. CDR3 in DNA: TGTGCTAGCAGCTCAGGGGGCGCAGATACGCAGTATTTT. The chain employs TRBV7-7 and TRBJ2-3; 8 bases agree with TRBD1. The CDR3 is 13 residues long. CDR1 and CDR2 from the germline V gene are SSHAT and FNYEAQ (reference sequence).

The chain couples TRBV19 to TRBJ1-2, with D possibly matching TRBD1 (6 bases). V lost 7 bases to trimming and J lost 6 bases, with 15 bases between them. The length of the CDR3 is 13 residues. Germline V gives CDR1 LNHDA, CDR2 SQIVND (reference sequence). The chain's CDR3 is CASTHTGLNGYTF. In DNA form, the CDR3 reads TGTGCCAGTACCCATACAGGGCTTAATGGCTACACCTTC.

The chain combines TRBV9 with TRBJ2-3; no definite D call. V was trimmed by 0 bases and J by 1 base, leaving 9 bases between them. Germline lookup yields CDR1 SGDLS and CDR2 YYNGEE. This CDR3 spans 15 amino acids. CDR3 region: CASSVEPSGTDTQYF. The CDR3 nucleotides read TGTGCCAGCAGCGTAGAGCCGTCAGGCACAGATACGCAGTATTTT.

The chain joins TRBV10-3 to TRBJ2-4, with 10 bases fitting TRBD1. From germline, CDR1 is ENHRY and CDR2 SYGVKD. V lost 3 bases to trimming and J lost 2 bases; unmatched junction nucleotides: 4. The CDR3 extends over 16 amino acids. For the CDR3, the DNA is TGTGCCATCAGTGACAGGACAGGGGGATCCAAAAACATTCAGTACTTC. It specifies CAISDRTGGSKNIQYF.

The V call is TRBV2, the J call TRBJ2-5; D remains ambiguous. Per germline, CDR1 SNHLY and CDR2 FYNNEI. The CDR3 spans 11 residues. V shed 5 bases and J shed 4 bases, with 5 bases lying between them. CDR3 residues: CASSRRETQYF. The CDR3 coding sequence is TGTGCCAGCAGTAGACGAGAGACCCAGTACTTC.